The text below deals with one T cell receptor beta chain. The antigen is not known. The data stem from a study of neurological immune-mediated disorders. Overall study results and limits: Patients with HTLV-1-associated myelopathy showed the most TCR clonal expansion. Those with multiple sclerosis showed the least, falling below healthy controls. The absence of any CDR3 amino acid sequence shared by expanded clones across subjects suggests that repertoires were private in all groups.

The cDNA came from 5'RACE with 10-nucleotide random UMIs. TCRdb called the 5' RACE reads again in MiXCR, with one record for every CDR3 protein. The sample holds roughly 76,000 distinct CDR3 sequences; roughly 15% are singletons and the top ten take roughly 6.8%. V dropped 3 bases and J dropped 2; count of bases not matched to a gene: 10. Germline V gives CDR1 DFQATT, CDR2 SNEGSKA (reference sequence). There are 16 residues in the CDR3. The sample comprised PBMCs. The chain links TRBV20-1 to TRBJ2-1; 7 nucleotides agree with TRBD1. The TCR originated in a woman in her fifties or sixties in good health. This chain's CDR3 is CSASPSDRAAYNEQFF. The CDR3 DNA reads TGCAGTGCTAGCCCCTCCGACAGGGCTGCCTACAATGAGCAGTTCTTC.